Each of the 14 T cell receptor beta chains below was sequenced from the same sample in a study of PD-1 blockade in classical Hodgkin lymphoma. Sample time point: cycle 4 day 1 (C4D1), after less than 7 weeks of nivolumab. Each patient relapsed following autologous stem cell transplantation, and prior brentuximab vedotin exposure differed. Only in-frame clones appear in the TCRdb table, and some are missing; sequencing was by immunoSEQ multiplex PCR. Seen here are about 47,000 clones, approximately 80% observed once, and the top ten hold around 19%. The sequences come from peripheral blood mononuclear cells (PBMCs), collected before the fourth cycle of nivolumab. The receptors shown here come from a human donor with classical Hodgkin lymphoma.

The chain has TRBV19 and TRBJ1-5; weak D call: TRBD1 (5 bases). V dropped 6 bases and J dropped 4 bases, with 16 bases sitting between them. Germline lookup yields CDR1 LNHDA and CDR2 SQIVND (reference sequence). The CDR3 covers 15 residues. The DNA of the CDR3 is TGTGCCAGTAGCTTCGGGGGTTCAAGGAATCAGCCCCAGCATTTT. It specifies CASSFGGSRNQPQHF.

A single count supports this clone. The chain employs TRBV2 and TRBJ1-3; no definite D call. The CDR3 loop spans 13 amino acids. Germline CDR1 is SNHLY and CDR2 is FYNNEI. Trimming cost V 6 bases and J 4 bases, with 10 bases left between them. The CDR3 coding sequence is TGTGCCAGCAGACTGGGGTGGGGAAACACCATATATTTT. Protein: CASRLGWGNTIYF.

In this sample, this clone turned up a few times. This sequence joins TRBV10-1 and TRBJ2-6; a possible D gene is TRBD1 (7 bases). V lost 5 bases to trimming and J lost 2 bases, with 16 bases between them. The CDR3 runs 17 residues. Germline V gene data show CDR1 as WNHNN and CDR2 as SYGVQD (reference sequence). CDR3 DNA sequence: TGCGCCAGCAGTAATAACCAGGGGGGCGCTGGGGCCAACGTCCTGACTTTC. As protein: CASSNNQGGAGANVLTF.

The chain combines TRBV4-1 with TRBJ2-3; 7 nucleotides match TRBD2. Trimming removed 1 base from V and 1 base from J; junction bases left unmatched: 5. The germline V gene encodes CDR1 MGHRA and CDR2 YSYEKL. The CDR3 sequence is 16 residues long. DNA for the CDR3: TGCGCCAGCAGCCAAGGACCAGCGGGGCGCACAGATACGCAGTATTTT. Amino acid sequence: CASSQGPAGRTDTQYF.

This chain joins TRBV19 and TRBJ1-5, with unresolved D. V was cut by 3 bases and J by 3 bases, with 15 bases left in between. The germline V gene has CDR1 LNHDA and CDR2 SQIVND (reference sequence). This CDR3 region has 16 residues. The CDR3 DNA reads as TGTGCCAGTAGTATGAGGGCCGAGGTCCCCAATCAGCCCCAGCATTTT. Amino acids: CASSMRAEVPNQPQHF.

The V call is TRBV11-1, the J call TRBJ2-1, with TRBD1 matching over 7 bases. Germline CDR1 and CDR2: SGHAT and FQDESV (reference sequence). This CDR3 contains 17 residues. J was trimmed by 0 bases and V by 5 bases; bases with no gene match: 10. CDR3: CASSPMRRDSSYNEQFF. CDR3 in DNA: TGTGCCAGCAGCCCCATGCGCCGGGACAGCTCCTACAATGAGCAGTTCTTC.

This chain joins TRBV27 and TRBJ2-5, with D perhaps given as TRBD1 or TRBD2 (5 bases each). In germline, CDR1 is MNHEY, CDR2 SMNVEV (reference sequence). The V end was cut by 3 bases, the J end by 5 bases, with 7 bases between. The length of the CDR3 is 12 residues. The CDR3 here is CASSFWGETQYF. The DNA of the CDR3 is TGTGCCAGCAGTTTTTGGGGGGAGACCCAGTACTTC.

The chain has TRBV11-2 and TRBJ2-1; perhaps D is TRBD1 or TRBD2 (5 bases each). V was pared by 3 bases and J by 11 bases, with 20 bases between. The germline V gene encodes CDR1 SGHAT and CDR2 FQNNGV. The CDR3 totals 15 residues. As DNA, the CDR3 is TGTGCCAGCAGCTTGACCGGGACGCCGACCGATAAGCAGTTCTTC. This gives the protein CASSLTGTPTDKQFF.

This rearrangement joins TRBV23-1 to TRBJ1-4; maybe TRBD1 (5 bases). TRBV23-1 belongs to the ORF category, with a function that is uncertain. V was pared by 6 bases and J by 11 bases, with 28 bases between. The CDR3 contains 17 residues. As DNA, the CDR3 is TGCGCCAGCAGCACGACCGACGTCCGGGGGTGGGGAAGGAAACTGTTTTTT. The encoded protein is CASSTTDVRGWGRKLFF.

CDR3 coding DNA: TGTGCCTGGAGTGCTGAATCCGAGCAGTACTTC. Translating it yields CAWSAESEQYF. This chain links TRBV30 with TRBJ2-7; D remains unclear. CDR1 is GTSNPN and CDR2 is SVGIG in the germline V gene (reference sequence). With 1 base removed from V and 6 bases from J, the gap between germline ends came to 7 bases. The CDR3 runs to 11 residues.

The chain uses TRBV5-6 and TRBJ1-1, with D perhaps matching TRBD1 (6 bases). Trimming removed 3 bases at V and 0 bases at J, with 21 bases between. CDR1 SGHDT and CDR2 YYEEEE come from the germline V gene. The CDR3 loop spans 18 amino acids. CDR3 in DNA: TGTGCCAGCAGCTCCGGACAGATTCGACTTAATTTGAACACTGAAGCTTTCTTT. It codes for CASSSGQIRLNLNTEAFF.

V is TRBV6-1 and J is TRBJ1-5; 7 bases match TRBD1. The CDR3 is 14 residues long. Per the germline V gene, CDR1 is MNHNS and CDR2 is SASEGT. V was clipped by 7 bases and J by 6 bases; unmatched bases: 9. The CDR3 reads CASTEGGGGQPQHF. Written as DNA, the CDR3 is TGTGCCAGCACCGAAGGAGGGGGCGGTCAGCCCCAGCATTTT.

The chain has TRBV11-3 and TRBJ2-7, with D perhaps TRBD2 (5 bases). Trimming removed 6 bases from V and 6 bases from J, with 15 bases in between. CDR1 SGHNT and CDR2 YENEEA come from the germline V gene. The CDR3 runs to 13 residues. In DNA form, the CDR3 reads TGTGCCAGCAGTCGAGGAGGCCAGCGCGAGCAGTACTTC. Amino acids: CASSRGGQREQYF.

This chain connects TRBV10-2 to TRBJ2-5; D is unclear. With 5 bases removed from V and 1 base from J, the gap between germline ends came to 11 bases. This CDR3 spans 14 amino acids. Germline V gene lookup returns CDR1 WSHSY and CDR2 SAAADI. CDR3 DNA: TGCGCCAGCAGTTCTAGGGCCCCCCAAGAGACCCAGTACTTC. Its translation: CASSSRAPQETQYF.